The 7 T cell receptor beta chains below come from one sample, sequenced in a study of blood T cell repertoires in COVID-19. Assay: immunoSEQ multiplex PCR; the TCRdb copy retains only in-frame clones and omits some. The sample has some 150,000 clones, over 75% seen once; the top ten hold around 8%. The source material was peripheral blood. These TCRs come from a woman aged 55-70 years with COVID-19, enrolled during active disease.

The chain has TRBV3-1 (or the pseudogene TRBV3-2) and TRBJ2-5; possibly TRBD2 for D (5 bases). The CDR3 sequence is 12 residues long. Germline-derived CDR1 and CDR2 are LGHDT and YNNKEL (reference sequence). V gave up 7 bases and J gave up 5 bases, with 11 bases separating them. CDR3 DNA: TGTGCCAGCAACGAGGGCGGGGAGACCCAGTACTTC. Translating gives CASNEGGETQYF.

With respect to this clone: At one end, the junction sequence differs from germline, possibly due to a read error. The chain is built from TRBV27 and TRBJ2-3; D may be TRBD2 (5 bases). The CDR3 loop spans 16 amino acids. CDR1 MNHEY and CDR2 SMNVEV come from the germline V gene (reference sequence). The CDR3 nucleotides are TGTGCCAGCAGTCTATCTGGACCCGGGGGCACAGATACGCAGTATTTT. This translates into CASSLSGPGGTDTQYF.

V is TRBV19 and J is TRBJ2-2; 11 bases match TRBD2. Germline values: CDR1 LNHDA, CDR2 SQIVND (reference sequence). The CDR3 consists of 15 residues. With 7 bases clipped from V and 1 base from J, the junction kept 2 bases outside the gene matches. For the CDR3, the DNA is TGTGCCAGTATAGGACTAGCGGGGAACACCGGGGAGCTGTTTTTT. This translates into CASIGLAGNTGELFF.

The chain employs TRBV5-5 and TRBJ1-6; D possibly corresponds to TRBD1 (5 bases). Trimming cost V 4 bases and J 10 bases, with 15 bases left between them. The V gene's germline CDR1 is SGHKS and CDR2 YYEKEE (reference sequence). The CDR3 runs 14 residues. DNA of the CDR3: TGTGCCAGCAGCCAAGGGATGGGGCTATCACCCCTCCACTTT. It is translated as CASSQGMGLSPLHF.

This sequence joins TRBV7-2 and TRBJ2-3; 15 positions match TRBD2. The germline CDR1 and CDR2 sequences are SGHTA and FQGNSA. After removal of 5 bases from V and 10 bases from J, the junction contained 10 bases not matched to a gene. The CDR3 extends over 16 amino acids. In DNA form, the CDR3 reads TGTGCCAGCAGCCCACGGACTAGCGGGGGGGCTATCTCGCAGTATTTT. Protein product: CASSPRTSGGAISQYF.

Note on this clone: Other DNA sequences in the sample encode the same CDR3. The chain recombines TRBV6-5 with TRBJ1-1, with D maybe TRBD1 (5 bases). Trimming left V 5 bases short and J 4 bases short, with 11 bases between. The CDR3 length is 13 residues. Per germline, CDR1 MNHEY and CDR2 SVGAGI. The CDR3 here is CASSLQGGTEAFF. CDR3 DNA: TGTGCCAGCAGTCTGCAGGGAGGCACTGAAGCTTTCTTT.

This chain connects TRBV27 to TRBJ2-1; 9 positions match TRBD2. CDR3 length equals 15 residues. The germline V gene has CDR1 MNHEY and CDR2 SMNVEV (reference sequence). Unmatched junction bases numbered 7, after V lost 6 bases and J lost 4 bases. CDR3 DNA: TGTGCCAGCAGCCAAGTAGCGGGGGCGTACAATGAGCAGTTCTTC. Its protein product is CASSQVAGAYNEQFF.